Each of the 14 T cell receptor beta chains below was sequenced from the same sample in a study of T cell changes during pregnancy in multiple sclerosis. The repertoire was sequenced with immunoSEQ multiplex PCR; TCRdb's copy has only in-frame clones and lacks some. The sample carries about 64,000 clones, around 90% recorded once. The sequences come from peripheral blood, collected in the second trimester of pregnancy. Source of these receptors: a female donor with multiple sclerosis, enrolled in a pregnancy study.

The CDR3: CASSSQDWNYGYTF. CDR3 in DNA: TGTGCCAGCAGCTCCCAAGACTGGAACTATGGCTACACCTTC. V and J are TRBV9 and TRBJ1-2, with D unclear. V shed 4 bases and J shed 2 bases, with 12 bases lying between them. The CDR3 spans 14 residues. Per the germline V gene, CDR1 is SGDLS and CDR2 is YYNGEE.

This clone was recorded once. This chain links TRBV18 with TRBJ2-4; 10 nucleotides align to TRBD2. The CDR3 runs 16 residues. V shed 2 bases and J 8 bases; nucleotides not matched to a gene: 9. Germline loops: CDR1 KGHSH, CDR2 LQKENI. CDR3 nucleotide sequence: TGTGCCAGCTCACCAGGCATGAGTCTAGCGGGGGACATTCAGTACTTC. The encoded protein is CASSPGMSLAGDIQYF. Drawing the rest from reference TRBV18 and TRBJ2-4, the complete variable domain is NAGVMQNPRHLVRRRGQEARLRCSPMKGHSHVYWYRQLPEEGLKFMVYLQKENIIDESGMPKERFSAEFPKEGPSILRIQQVVRGDSAAYFCASSPGMSLAGDIQYFGAGTRLSVL.

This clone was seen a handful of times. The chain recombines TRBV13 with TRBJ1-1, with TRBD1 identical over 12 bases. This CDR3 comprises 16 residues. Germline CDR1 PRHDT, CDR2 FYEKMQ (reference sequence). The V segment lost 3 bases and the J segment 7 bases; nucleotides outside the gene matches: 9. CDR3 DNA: TGTGCCAGCAGCTTCCCCCGGGACAGGGGGCGCGATGAAGCTTTCTTT. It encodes CASSFPRDRGRDEAFF.

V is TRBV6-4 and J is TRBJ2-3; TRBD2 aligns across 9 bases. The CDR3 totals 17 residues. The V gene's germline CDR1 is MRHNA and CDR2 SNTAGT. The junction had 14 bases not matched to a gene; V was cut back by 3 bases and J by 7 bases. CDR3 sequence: CASSESTLAGGQNTQYF. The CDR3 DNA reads TGTGCCAGCAGTGAATCGACGTTGGCGGGGGGGCAAAATACGCAGTATTTT.

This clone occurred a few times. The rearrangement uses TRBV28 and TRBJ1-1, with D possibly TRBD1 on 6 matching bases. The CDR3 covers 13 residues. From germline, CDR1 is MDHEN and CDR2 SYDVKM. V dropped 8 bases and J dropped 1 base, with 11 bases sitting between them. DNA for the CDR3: TGTGCCAGCGAACCGGGACAGAACACTGAAGCTTTCTTT. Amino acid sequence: CASEPGQNTEAFF.

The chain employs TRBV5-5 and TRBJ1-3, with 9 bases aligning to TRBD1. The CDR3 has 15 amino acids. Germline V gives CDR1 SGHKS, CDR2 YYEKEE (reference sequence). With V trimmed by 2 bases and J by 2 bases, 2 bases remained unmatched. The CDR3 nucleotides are TGTGCCAGCAGCTTACAGGGGGCCCCTGGAAACACCATATATTTT. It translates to CASSLQGAPGNTIYF.

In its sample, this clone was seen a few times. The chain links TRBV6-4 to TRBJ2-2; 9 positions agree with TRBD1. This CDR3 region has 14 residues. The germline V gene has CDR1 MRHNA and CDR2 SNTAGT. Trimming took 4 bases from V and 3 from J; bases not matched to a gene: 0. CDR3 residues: CASSGTGDTGELFF. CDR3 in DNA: TGTGCCAGCAGTGGGACAGGGGACACCGGGGAGCTGTTTTTT.

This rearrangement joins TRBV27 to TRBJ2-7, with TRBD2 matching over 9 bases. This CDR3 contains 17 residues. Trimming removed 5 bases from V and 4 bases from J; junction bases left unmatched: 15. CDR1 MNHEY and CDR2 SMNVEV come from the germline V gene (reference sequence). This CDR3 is CASSPLRGGGAWYEQYF. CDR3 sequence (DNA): TGTGCCAGCAGTCCTCTGAGGGGCGGGGGGGCCTGGTACGAGCAGTACTTC.

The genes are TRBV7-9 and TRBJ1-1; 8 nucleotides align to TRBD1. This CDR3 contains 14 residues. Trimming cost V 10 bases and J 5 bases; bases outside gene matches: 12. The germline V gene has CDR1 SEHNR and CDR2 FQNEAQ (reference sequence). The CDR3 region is CATIGQGLLTEAFF. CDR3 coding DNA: TGTGCCACCATAGGACAGGGCCTCCTTACTGAAGCTTTCTTT. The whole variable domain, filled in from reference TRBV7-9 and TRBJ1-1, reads DTGVSQNPRHKITKRGQNVTFRCDPISEHNRLYWYRQTLGQGPEFLTYFQNEAQLEKSRLLSDRFSAERPKGSFSTLEIQRTEQGDSAMYLCATIGQGLLTEAFFGQGTRLTVV.

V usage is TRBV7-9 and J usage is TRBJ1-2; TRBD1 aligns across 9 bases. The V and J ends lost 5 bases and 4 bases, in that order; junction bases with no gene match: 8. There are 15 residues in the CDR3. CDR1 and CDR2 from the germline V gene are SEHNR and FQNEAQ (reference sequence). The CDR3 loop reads CASSRTGGASYGYTF. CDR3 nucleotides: TGTGCCAGCAGCCGCACAGGGGGCGCCAGCTATGGCTACACCTTC.

CDR3 in amino acids: CASGGDTEAFF. CDR3 bases: TGTGCCAGCGGGGGGGACACTGAAGCTTTCTTT. V gene TRBV6-5 combines with J gene TRBJ1-1, with D possibly being TRBD1 (5 bases). V was cut by 8 bases and J by 3 bases, with 7 bases left in between. Germline V CDR1 and CDR2: MNHEY, SVGAGI. The CDR3 has 11 residues.

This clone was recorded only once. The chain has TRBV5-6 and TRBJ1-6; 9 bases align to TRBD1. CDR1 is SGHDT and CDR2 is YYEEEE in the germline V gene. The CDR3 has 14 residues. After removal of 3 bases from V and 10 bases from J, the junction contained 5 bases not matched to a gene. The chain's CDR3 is CASSYRGQPSPLHF. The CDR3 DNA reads TGTGCCAGCAGCTACAGGGGGCAACCCTCACCCCTCCACTTT.

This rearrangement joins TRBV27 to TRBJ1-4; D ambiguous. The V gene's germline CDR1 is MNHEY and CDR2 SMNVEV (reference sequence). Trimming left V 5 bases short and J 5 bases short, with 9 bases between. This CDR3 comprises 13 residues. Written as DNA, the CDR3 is TGTGCCAGCAGTACCCTCAGGAATGAAAAACTGTTTTTT. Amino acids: CASSTLRNEKLFF.

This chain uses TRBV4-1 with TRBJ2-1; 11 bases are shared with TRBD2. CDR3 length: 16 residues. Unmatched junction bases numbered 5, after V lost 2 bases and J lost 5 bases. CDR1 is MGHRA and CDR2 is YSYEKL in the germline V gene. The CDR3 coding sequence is TGCGCCAGCAGCCAAACACTAGCGGGGGAGGACAATGAGCAGTTCTTC. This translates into CASSQTLAGEDNEQFF.